The rows below give T cell receptor beta chains drawn from one sample of a study of CXCR3-negative and CXCR3-positive naive CD8 T cells. TCRdb re-analyzed the 5' RACE reads; it lists each CDR3 protein once, without DNA. This repertoire comprises around 150,000 distinct CDR3 sequences; its ten largest clones make up 0.41%. Specimen: naive CXCR3+ CD8+ T cells from blood. All receptors derive from a human donor in good health. Some clones in this sample may be carry-over from other donors' samples. CDR3s include the opening cysteine and the closing phenylalanine or tryptophan.

j_gene | v_gene | CDR3aa
TRBJ1-1 | TRBV11-2 | CASRSSGVTEAFF
TRBJ2-7 | TRBV9 | CASNHGGGSYEQYF
TRBJ2-7 | TRBV4-1 | CASSQNVPEHEQYF
TRBJ2-5 | TRBV4-3 | CASSQYGMEETQYF
TRBJ1-2 | TRBV6-5 | CASSYLTGYGYTF
TRBJ2-2 | TRBV29-1 | CSVWGTGRTGELFF
TRBJ1-5 | TRBV4-1 | CASSQAPDAGREGNQPQHF
TRBJ2-7 | TRBV7-2 | CASSLVGSGDEQYF
TRBJ2-1 | TRBV7-9 | CASSSPQTRNFNNEQFF
TRBJ2-1 | TRBV27 | CASSFTIAGGGNEQFF
TRBJ1-5 | TRBV9 | CASSSGGVNQPQHF
TRBJ2-7 | TRBV9 | CASGGTPGQGTYEQYF
TRBJ2-7 | TRBV7-8 | CASSGGLAGVFSYEQYF
TRBJ2-1 | TRBV7-9 | CASTRQVGGNEQFF
TRBJ2-7 | TRBV20-1 | CSAPFTGVISYEQYF
TRBJ2-1 | TRBV6-2/TRBV6-3 | CASRGVPVDEQFF
TRBJ1-4 | TRBV28 | CASRMLTGINEKLFF
TRBJ2-5 | TRBV20-1 | CSARDFLAGSQETQYF
TRBJ2-7 | TRBV28 | CASGLAGPIYEQYF
TRBJ1-4 | TRBV28 | CASSRNEKLFF
TRBJ2-1 | TRBV12-3/TRBV12-4 | CASSPLVGLHNEQFF
TRBJ1-5 | TRBV6-2/TRBV6-3 | CASRHYGNQPQHF
TRBJ1-1 | TRBV7-2 | CASRLMAAGLTEAFF
TRBJ2-3 | TRBV5-1 | CASSLGDGDRTDTQYF
TRBJ1-1 | TRBV29-1 | CSATGQGNTEAFF
TRBJ2-7 | TRBV11-2 | CASSSAHPDYEQYF
TRBJ2-2 | TRBV7-6 | CASSYRDYTGELFF
TRBJ2-2 | TRBV7-6 | CASSLSSGGPPNTGELFF
TRBJ2-7 | TRBV7-9 | CASSTGVFGEQYF
TRBJ1-1 | TRBV5-1 | CASSLDPPSRYTEAFF
TRBJ2-2 | TRBV28 | CASSHTSGGATGELFF
TRBJ2-1 | TRBV9 | CASSVQSSGAFDEQFF
TRBJ2-1 | TRBV5-1 | CASSYTGYNEQFF
TRBJ1-1 | TRBV9 | CASQAGTGGNTEAFF
TRBJ1-2 | TRBV24-1 | CATSDPTGGATYGYTF
TRBJ1-5 | TRBV12-3/TRBV12-4 | CASSLPGPNQPQHF
TRBJ2-7 | TRBV20-1 | CSARIGSGYEQYF
TRBJ1-6 | TRBV7-6 | CASSLALPRANSPLHF
TRBJ2-7 | TRBV29-1 | CSTSGSGKLSYEQYF
TRBJ2-3 | TRBV7-6 | CASSLSGGYTDTQYF
TRBJ1-1 | TRBV29-1 | CSDAIQGATEAFF
TRBJ2-7 | TRBV7-8 | CASSLRVGGNHEQYF
TRBJ2-1 | TRBV28 | CASSFGQGAYEQFF
TRBJ2-1 | TRBV7-9 | CASSPTGTSGGAAKQFF
TRBJ1-1 | TRBV29-1 | CSSGGGGTEAFF
TRBJ2-2 | TRBV6-5 | CASSSHTVYTGELFF
TRBJ1-1 | TRBV15 | CATSRGTGGLNTEAFF
TRBJ2-3 | TRBV7-9 | CASSRPHPAQYF
TRBJ2-1 | TRBV29-1 | CSVDRTNWTSGTNEQFF
TRBJ2-1 | TRBV12-3/TRBV12-4 | CASSSRLVEKFF
TRBJ2-1 | TRBV29-1 | CSVELLAEHYNEQFF
TRBJ2-1 | TRBV28 | CASSPSSGAYNEQFF
TRBJ2-7 | TRBV12-3/TRBV12-4 | CASSFAYQAPYEQYF
TRBJ1-2 | TRBV10-3 | CAIGTTNYGYTF
TRBJ2-7 | TRBV5-1 | CATSGGYEQYF
TRBJ2-7 | TRBV14 | CASSQDSGGYEQYF
TRBJ1-2 | TRBV28 | CASSYRGVVYGYTF
TRBJ2-5 | TRBV11-2 | CASSWNRMTQETQYF
TRBJ2-5 | TRBV29-1 | CSARDGEGETQYF
TRBJ1-2 | TRBV5-1 | CASSLELGPYGYTF